This T cell receptor beta chain was obtained from a study of T cell repertoires in cytomegalovirus infection. On the study more broadly: Public TCR beta signature analysis indicated the presence of both CMV infection and matching HLA type.

TCRdb independently ran MiXCR on the reads; one entry per CDR3 protein. Of approximately 150,000 distinct CDR3 sequences in the sample, roughly 6.5% were seen once. Notes on the study in general: Cumulative frequency (of public TCR beta family members) identified carriers of CMV plus the relevant HLA. Dominating the ex vivo response were HLA-C-restricted CMV-specific TCR beta clonotypes.

Ten or more counts support this clonotype. Its antigen remains unidentified. Germline CDR1 and CDR2: MDHEN and SYDVKM. This CDR3 contains 13 residues. V was trimmed by 6 bases and J by 1 base, leaving 9 bases between them. The V gene is TRBV28, the J gene TRBJ1-1; D perhaps matches TRBD1 (6 bases). The clonotype was recovered from a human donor in good health (CMV status not recorded). Some clones in this sample may be carry-over from other donors' samples. The sequenced material came from PBMCs. CDR3 nucleotides: TGTGCCAGCAGCTGGGGGCCGAACACTGAAGCTTTCTTT. This gives the protein CASSWGPNTEAFF.